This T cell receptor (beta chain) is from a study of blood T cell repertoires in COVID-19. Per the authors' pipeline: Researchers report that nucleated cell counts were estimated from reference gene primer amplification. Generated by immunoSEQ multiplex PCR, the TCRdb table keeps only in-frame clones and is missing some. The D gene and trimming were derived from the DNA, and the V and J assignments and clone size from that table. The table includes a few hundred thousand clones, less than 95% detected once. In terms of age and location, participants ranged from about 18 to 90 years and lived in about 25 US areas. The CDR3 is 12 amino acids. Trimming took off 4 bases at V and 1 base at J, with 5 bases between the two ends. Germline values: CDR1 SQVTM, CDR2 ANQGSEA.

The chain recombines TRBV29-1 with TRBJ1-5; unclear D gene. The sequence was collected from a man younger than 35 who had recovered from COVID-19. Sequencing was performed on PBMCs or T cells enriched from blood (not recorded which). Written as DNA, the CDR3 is TGCAGCGTTGCTAGCAGCAATCAGCCCCAGCATTTT. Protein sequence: CSVASSNQPQHF.